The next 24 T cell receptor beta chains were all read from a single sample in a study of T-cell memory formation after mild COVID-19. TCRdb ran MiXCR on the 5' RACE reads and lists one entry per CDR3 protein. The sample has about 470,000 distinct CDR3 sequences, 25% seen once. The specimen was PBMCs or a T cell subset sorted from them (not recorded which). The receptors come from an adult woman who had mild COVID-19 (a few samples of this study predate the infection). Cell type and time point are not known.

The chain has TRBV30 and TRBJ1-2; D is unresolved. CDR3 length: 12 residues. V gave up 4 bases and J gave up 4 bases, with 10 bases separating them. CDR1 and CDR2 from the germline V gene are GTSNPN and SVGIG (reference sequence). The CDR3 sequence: CAWTGRTYGYTF. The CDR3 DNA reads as TGTGCCTGGACTGGAAGAACCTATGGCTACACCTTC.

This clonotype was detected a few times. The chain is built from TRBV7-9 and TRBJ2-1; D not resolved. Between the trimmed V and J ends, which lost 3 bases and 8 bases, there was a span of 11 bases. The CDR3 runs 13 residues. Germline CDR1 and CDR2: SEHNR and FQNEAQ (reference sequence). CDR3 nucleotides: TGTGCCAGCAGCTTTCTTCGTCCCGATGAGCAGTTCTTC. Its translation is CASSFLRPDEQFF.

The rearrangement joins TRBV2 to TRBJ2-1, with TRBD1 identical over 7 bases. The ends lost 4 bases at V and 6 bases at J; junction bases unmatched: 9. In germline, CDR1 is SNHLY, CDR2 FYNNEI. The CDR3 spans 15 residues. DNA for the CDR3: TGTGCCAGCAGTGGGGAGTATTCAGGGGGCAATGAGCAGTTCTTC. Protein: CASSGEYSGGNEQFF.

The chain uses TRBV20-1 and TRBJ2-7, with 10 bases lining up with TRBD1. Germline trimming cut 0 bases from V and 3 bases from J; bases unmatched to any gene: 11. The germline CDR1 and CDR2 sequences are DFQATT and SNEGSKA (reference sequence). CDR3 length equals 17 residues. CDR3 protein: CSARDRGTGTGDYEQYF. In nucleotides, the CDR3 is TGCAGTGCTAGAGATAGGGGGACCGGGACAGGGGACTACGAGCAGTACTTC.

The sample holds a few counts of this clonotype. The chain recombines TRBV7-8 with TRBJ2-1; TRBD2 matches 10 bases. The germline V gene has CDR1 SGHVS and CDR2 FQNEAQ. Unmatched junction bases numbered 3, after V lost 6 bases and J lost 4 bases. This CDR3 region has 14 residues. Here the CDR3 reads CASSSGGIYNEQFF. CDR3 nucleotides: TGTGCCAGCAGTAGCGGGGGGATATACAATGAGCAGTTCTTC.

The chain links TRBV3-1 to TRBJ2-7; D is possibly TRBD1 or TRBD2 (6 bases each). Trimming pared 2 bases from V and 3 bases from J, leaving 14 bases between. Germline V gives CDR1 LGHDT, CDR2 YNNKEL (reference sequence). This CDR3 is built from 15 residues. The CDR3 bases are TGTGCCAGCAGCCAATCGGTACAGGGAGGCTACGAGCAGTACTTC. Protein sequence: CASSQSVQGGYEQYF.

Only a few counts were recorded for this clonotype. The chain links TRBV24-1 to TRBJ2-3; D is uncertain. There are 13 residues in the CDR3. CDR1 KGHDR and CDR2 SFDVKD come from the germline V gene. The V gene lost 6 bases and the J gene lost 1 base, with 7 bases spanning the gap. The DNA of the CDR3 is TGTGCCACCAGTCTTCGGGGCACAGATACGCAGTATTTT. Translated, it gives CATSLRGTDTQYF.

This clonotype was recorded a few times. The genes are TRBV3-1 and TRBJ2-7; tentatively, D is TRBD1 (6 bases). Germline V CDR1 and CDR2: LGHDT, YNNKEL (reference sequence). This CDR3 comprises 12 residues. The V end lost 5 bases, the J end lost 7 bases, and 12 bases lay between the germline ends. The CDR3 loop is CASSYHRAEQYF. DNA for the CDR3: TGTGCCAGCAGCTACCACAGGGCGGAGCAGTACTTC.

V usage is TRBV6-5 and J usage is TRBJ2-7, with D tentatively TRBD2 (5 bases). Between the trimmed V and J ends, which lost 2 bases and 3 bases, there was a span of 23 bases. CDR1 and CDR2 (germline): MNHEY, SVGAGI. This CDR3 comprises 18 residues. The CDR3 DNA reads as TGTGCCAGCAGTTACAAGCCTTGGTATTCTGGAGGAGGCTACGAGCAGTACTTC. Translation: CASSYKPWYSGGGYEQYF.

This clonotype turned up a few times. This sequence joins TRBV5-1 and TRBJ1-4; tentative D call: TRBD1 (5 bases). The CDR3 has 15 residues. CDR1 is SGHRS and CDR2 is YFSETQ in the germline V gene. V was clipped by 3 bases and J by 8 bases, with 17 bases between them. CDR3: CASSSGTFSSEKLFF. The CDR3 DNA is TGCGCCAGCAGCTCAGGGACCTTTTCTTCGGAAAAACTGTTTTTT.

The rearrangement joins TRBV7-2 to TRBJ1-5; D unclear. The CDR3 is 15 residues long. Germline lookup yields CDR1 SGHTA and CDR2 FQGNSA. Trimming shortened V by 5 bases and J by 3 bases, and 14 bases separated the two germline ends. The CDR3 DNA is TGTGCCAGCAGCCGTATTGGACCTACCAATCAGCCCCAGCATTTT. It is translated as CASSRIGPTNQPQHF.

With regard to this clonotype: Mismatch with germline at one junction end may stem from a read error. CDR3 sequence (DNA): TGTGCCAGCAGTTACCCTCGTATCTCGGTCCGACGGGGGGAGAACCAGTACTTC. Its translation is CASSYPRISVRRGENQYF. This rearrangement joins TRBV6-2 or TRBV6-3 to TRBJ2-5, with 7 bases that match TRBD2. This CDR3 is built from 18 residues. CDR1 is MNHEY, CDR2 SVGEGT, per germline.

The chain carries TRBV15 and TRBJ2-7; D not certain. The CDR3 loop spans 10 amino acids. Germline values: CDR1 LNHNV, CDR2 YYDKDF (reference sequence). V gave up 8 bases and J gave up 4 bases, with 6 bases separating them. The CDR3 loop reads CATFAYEQYF. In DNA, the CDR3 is TGTGCCACCTTCGCGTACGAGCAGTACTTC.

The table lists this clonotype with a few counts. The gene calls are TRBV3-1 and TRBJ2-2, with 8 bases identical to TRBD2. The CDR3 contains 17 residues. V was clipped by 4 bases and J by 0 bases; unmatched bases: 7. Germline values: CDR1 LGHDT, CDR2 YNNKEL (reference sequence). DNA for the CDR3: TGTGCCAGCAGCCGGCGAGGACTAGCCCCGAACACCGGGGAGCTGTTTTTT. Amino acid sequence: CASSRRGLAPNTGELFF.

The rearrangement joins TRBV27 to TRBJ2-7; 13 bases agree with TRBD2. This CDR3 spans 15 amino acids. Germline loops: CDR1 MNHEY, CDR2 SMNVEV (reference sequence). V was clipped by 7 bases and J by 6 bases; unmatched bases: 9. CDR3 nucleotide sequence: TGTGCCAGCACCTCGGGACTAGCGGGGACCTCCGAGCAGTACTTC. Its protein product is CASTSGLAGTSEQYF.

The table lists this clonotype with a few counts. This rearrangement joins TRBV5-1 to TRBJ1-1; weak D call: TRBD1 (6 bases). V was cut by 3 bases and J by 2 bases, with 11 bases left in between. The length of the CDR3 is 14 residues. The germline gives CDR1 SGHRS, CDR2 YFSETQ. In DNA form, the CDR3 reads TGCGCCAGCAGCTATACAGGGAGCAACACTGAAGCTTTCTTT. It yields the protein CASSYTGSNTEAFF.

Here the CDR3 reads CASRRMSSYEQYF. The CDR3 nucleotides are TGTGCCAGCAGGCGAATGTCGTCCTACGAGCAGTACTTC. The chain recombines TRBV27 with TRBJ2-7; D is ambiguous. The ends were cut back, 6 bases at V and 1 base at J, with 10 bases in the middle. Germline CDR1 reads MNHEY; CDR2 reads SMNVEV (reference sequence). The CDR3 sequence is 13 residues long.

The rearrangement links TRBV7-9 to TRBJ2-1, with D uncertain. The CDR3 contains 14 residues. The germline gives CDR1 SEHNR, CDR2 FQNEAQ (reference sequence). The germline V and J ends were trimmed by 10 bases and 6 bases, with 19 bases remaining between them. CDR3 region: CATGPPGPGNEQFF. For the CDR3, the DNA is TGTGCCACTGGACCACCCGGGCCCGGCAATGAGCAGTTCTTC.

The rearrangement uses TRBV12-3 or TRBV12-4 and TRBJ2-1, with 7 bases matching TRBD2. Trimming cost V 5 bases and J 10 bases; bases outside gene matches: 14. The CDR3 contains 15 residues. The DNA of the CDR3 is TGTGCCAGCAGTCCAGAGCGGGGCGGGAGATCAGAGCAGTTCTTC. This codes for CASSPERGGRSEQFF.

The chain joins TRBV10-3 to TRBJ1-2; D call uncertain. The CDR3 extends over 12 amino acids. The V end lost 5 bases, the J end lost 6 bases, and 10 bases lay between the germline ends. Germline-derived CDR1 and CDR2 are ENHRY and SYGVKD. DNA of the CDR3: TGTGCCATCAGTAGCGGGTTCGATGGCTACACCTTC. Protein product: CAISSGFDGYTF.

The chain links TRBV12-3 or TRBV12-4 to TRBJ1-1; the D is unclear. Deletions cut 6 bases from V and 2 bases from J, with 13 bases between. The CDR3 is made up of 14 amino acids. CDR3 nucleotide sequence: TGTGCCAGCAGCCCCTCGCGGTACAACACTGAAGCTTTCTTT. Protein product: CASSPSRYNTEAFF.

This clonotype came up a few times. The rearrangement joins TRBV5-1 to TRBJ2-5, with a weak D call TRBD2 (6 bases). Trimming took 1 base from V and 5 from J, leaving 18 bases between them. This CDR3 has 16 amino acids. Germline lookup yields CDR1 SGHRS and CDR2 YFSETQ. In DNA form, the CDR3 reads TGCGCCAGCAGCTTGAGGGCGGGAAATGGCAAGGAGACCCAGTACTTC. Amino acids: CASSLRAGNGKETQYF.

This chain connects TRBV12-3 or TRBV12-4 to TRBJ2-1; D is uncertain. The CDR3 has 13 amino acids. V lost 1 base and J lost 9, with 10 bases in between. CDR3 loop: CASSLDRQREQFF. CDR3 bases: TGTGCCAGCAGTTTAGACCGGCAACGTGAGCAGTTCTTC.

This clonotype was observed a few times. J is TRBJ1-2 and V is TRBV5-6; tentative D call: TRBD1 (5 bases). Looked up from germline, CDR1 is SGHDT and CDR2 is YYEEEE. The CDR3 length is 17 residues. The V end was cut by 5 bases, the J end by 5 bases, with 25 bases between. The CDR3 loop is CASSFPTITGTSYGYTF. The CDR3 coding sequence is TGTGCCAGCAGTTTCCCGACCATTACCGGGACGTCGTATGGCTACACCTTC.